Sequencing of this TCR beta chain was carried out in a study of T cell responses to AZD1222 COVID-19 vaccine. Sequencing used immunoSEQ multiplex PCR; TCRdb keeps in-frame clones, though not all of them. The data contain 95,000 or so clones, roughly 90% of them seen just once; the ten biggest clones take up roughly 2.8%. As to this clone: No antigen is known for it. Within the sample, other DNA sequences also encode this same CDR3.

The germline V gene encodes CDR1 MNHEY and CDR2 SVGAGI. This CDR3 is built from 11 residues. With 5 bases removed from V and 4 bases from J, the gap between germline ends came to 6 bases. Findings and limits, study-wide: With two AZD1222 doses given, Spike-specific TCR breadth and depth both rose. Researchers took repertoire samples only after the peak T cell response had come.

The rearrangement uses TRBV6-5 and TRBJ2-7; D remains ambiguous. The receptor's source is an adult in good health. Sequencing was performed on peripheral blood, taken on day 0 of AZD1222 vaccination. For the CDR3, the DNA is TGTGCCAGCAGTCCGAGTTACGAGCAGTACTTC. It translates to CASSPSYEQYF.